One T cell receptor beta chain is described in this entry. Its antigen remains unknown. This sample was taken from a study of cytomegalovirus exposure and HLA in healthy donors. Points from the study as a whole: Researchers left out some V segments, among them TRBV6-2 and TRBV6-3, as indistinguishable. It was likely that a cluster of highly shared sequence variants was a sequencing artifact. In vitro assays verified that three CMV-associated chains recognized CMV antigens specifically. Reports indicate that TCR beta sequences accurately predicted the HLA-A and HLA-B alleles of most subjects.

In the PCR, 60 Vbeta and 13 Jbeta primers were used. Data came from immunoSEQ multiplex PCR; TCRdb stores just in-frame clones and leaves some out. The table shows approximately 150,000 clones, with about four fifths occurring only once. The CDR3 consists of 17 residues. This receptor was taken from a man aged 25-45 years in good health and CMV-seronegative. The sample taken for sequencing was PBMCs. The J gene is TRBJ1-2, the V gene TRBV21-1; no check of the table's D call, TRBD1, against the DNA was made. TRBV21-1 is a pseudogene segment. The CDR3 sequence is CASSKAPTGPANYGYTF. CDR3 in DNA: TGTGCCAGCAGCAAAGCCCCGACAGGCCCGGCTAACTATGGCTACACCTTC.